These 12 T cell receptor beta chains were sequenced from one sample in a study of tumor-infiltrating lymphocytes in primary liver carcinoma. Unsorted whole blood yielded blood RNA, and germline DNA was extracted as well. Researchers generated TCR beta cDNA from approximately 450 ng of total RNA, relying on a constant-region primer. TCR beta libraries came from three nested multiplex PCR rounds using slightly modified ARM-PCR. A C-beta reverse primer was combined with TRBV1-TRBV30 forward primers in the first two PCR rounds, and each round had roughly 9 cycles. TCRdb re-analysed the multiplex PCR reads in MiXCR, keeping a single row per CDR3 protein. The sample holds approximately 320,000 distinct CDR3 sequences, nearly 60% seen once. Sequenced: peripheral blood. The source of these receptors is a woman in her twenties or thirties with primary liver carcinoma and hepatitis B virus infection.

This clonotype was detected a few times. The chain uses TRBV6-5 and TRBJ2-6, with unresolved D. Germline V gene lookup returns CDR1 MNHEY and CDR2 SVGAGI. Trimming took off 6 bases at V and 0 bases at J, with 18 bases between the two ends. The CDR3 loop spans 18 amino acids. The CDR3: CASSLLTDGTSGANVLTF. The CDR3 DNA is TGTGCCAGCAGCCTTCTAACGGACGGAACCTCTGGGGCCAACGTCCTGACTTTC.

This clonotype was counted a single time. The chain has TRBV18 and TRBJ2-1; a possible D gene is TRBD2 (6 bases). This CDR3 region has 16 residues. V was shortened by 3 bases and J by 4 bases, with 16 bases between the two germline ends. Germline V lookup: CDR1 KGHSH, CDR2 LQKENI. The CDR3 DNA is TGTGCCAGCTCACCGCTCTCGGGAGCCAGTTACAATGAGCAGTTCTTC. Translation gives CASSPLSGASYNEQFF. Full variable domain (outside the CDR3, taken from reference TRBV18 and TRBJ2-1): NAGVMQNPRHLVRRRGQEARLRCSPMKGHSHVYWYRQLPEEGLKFMVYLQKENIIDESGMPKERFSAEFPKEGPSILRIQQVVRGDSAAYFCASSPLSGASYNEQFFGPGTRLTVL.

About this clonotype: A much larger clone differs from this one at a single base, so this may be a read error. The rearrangement uses TRBV6-2 or TRBV6-3 and TRBJ1-2, with TRBD1 identical over 7 bases. The CDR3 runs 12 residues. Germline V lookup: CDR1 MNHEY, CDR2 SVGEGT. CDR3 coding DNA: TGTGCCAGCAGCGGACAGGTCTATGACTACACCTTC. It codes for CASSGQVYDYTF.

In its sample, this clonotype ranks as medium-sized. The chain has TRBV10-3 and TRBJ2-7; D might be TRBD1 (6 bases). Trimming stripped 6 bases from V and 2 bases from J, with 14 bases between. The CDR3 has 14 residues. Germline loops: CDR1 ENHRY, CDR2 SYGVKD. The CDR3 reads CAIRPMGTTYEQYF. The DNA of the CDR3 is TGTGCCATCAGACCGATGGGGACAACCTACGAGCAGTACTTC.

This rearrangement joins TRBV28 to TRBJ2-1, with 13 bases that match TRBD2. The CDR3 has 17 residues. The germline V gene encodes CDR1 MDHEN and CDR2 SYDVKM. Germline trimming cut 4 bases from V and 7 bases from J; bases unmatched to any gene: 10. CDR3 bases: TGTGCCAGCAGTTCAATGCAACGGACTAGCGGGGGTAATGAGCAGTTCTTC. It specifies CASSSMQRTSGGNEQFF.

The chain has TRBV11-2 and TRBJ2-7, with D possibly being TRBD1 or TRBD2 (5 bases each). Per the germline V gene, CDR1 is SGHAT and CDR2 is FQNNGV. Trimming stripped 4 bases from V and 3 bases from J, with 13 bases between. The CDR3 contains 14 residues. Here the CDR3 DNA reads TGTGCCAGCAGCTGGGCTCAGGGACGCTACGAGCAGTACTTC. This sequence encodes CASSWAQGRYEQYF. Filled out from reference TRBV11-2 and TRBJ2-7, the complete variable domain reads EAGVAQSPRYKIIEKRQSVAFWCNPISGHATLYWYQQILGQGPKLLIQFQNNGVVDDSQLPKDRFSAERLKGVDSTLKIQPAKLEDSAVYLCASSWAQGRYEQYFGPGTRLTVT.

Comments on this clonotype: The CDR3 carries no conserved terminal phenylalanine or tryptophan, so it likely arises from a read error. The chain joins TRBV7-8 to TRBJ2-3; no reliable D call. Germline-derived CDR1 and CDR2 are SGHVS and FQNEAQ. This CDR3 contains 18 residues. The ends were cut back, 1 base at V and 4 bases at J, with 21 bases in the middle. CDR3: CASSLGAGLGSFADTQYL. CDR3 DNA sequence: TGTGCCAGCAGCTTAGGTGCTGGGCTCGGGTCTTTCGCAGATACGCAGTATTTA.

As regards this clonotype: With a much larger clone just one base away, this may be a read error. The genes are TRBV12-3 or TRBV12-4 and TRBJ1-2; 8 nucleotides match TRBD1. V shed 7 bases, J shed 4 bases, and the junction held 8 bases outside the gene matches. The length of the CDR3 is 14 residues. CDR3 sequence: CASNLGDRPYGYTF. The CDR3 DNA reads as TGTGCCAGCAACTTGGGGGACAGGCCCTATGGCTACACCTTC.

This clonotype was detected a few times. Here the CDR3 reads CASSSLRGQGSGGYTF. For the CDR3, the DNA is TGTGCCAGCAGTTCCCTTAGGGGACAGGGGTCCGGGGGCTACACCTTC. This chain links TRBV12-3 or TRBV12-4 with TRBJ1-2; the match to TRBD1 covers 10 bases. The CDR3 has 16 residues. V gave up 4 bases and J gave up 8 bases; unmatched junction bases: 13.

The CDR3 is CASSRHGLASNEQFF. The DNA for the CDR3 is TGTGCCAGCAGTAGACATGGACTAGCGTCCAATGAGCAGTTCTTC. The chain links TRBV6-6 to TRBJ2-1; TRBD2 agrees at 9 bases. V was clipped by 5 bases and J by 6 bases; unmatched bases: 8. Germline-derived CDR1 and CDR2 are MNHNY and SVGAGI (reference sequence). The CDR3 has 15 residues.

Note on this clonotype: This is likely a read error, given that the CDR3 carries no conserved phenylalanine or tryptophan at its end. This sequence joins TRBV11-2 and TRBJ2-1, with D perhaps TRBD1 or TRBD2 (5 bases each). CDR1 and CDR2 (germline): SGHAT, FQNNGV. CDR3 size: 16 residues. The CDR3 loop is CVSSLDISLGDNEQFL. DNA for the CDR3: TGTGTCAGCAGCTTAGATATTTCGTTGGGGGACAATGAGCAGTTCTTA.

The sample holds a few counts of this clonotype. This sequence joins TRBV6-6 and TRBJ2-7, with TRBD2 matching over 16 bases. This CDR3 spans 17 amino acids. The germline V gene has CDR1 MNHNY and CDR2 SVGAGI (reference sequence). V shed 10 bases and J 6 bases; nucleotides not matched to a gene: 15. The CDR3 spells CATTLGLAGGQRSEQYF. CDR3 nucleotides: TGTGCCACAACTCTGGGACTAGCGGGAGGGCAGAGATCCGAGCAGTACTTC.